A single sample gave rise to the 6 T cell receptor beta chains below, sequenced in a study of OX40 agonist ivuxolimab in advanced cancers. Only in-frame clones appear in the TCRdb table, and some are missing; sequencing was by immunoSEQ multiplex PCR. In the table there are around 74,000 clones, 92% of which are singletons. Sample: CD4+ or CD8+ T cells sorted from blood, taken in a trial of the OX40 agonist ivuxolimab. These receptors were obtained from an adult with an advanced solid tumor such as melanoma, head and neck, liver or kidney cancer.

The chain carries TRBV6-6 and TRBJ2-7, with 7 bases that match TRBD2. With 0 bases clipped from V and 5 bases from J, the junction kept 4 bases outside the gene matches. The germline CDR1 and CDR2 sequences are MNHNY and SVGAGI (reference sequence). The CDR3 has 14 amino acids. CDR3 residues: CASSYSREINEQYF. The CDR3 coding sequence is TGTGCCAGCAGTTACTCGCGGGAGATCAACGAGCAGTACTTC.

The rearrangement uses TRBV4-1 and TRBJ2-1, with D perhaps TRBD1 or TRBD2 (6 bases each). Germline V gene sequence: CDR1 MGHRA, CDR2 YSYEKL. The V end was cut by 1 base, the J end by 8 bases, with 24 bases between. The CDR3 extends over 18 amino acids. As DNA, the CDR3 is TGCGCCAGCAGCCAAGGGTTAGCACGGAGGGGGACACGGGATGAGCAGTTCTTC. This gives the protein CASSQGLARRGTRDEQFF.

The CDR3 spells CSVDRASPRLNEQFF. The CDR3 region has the DNA TGCAGCGTTGATCGGGCTAGCCCCCGTCTCAATGAGCAGTTCTTC. The chain combines TRBV29-1 with TRBJ2-1, with D tentatively TRBD2 (5 bases). The CDR3 sequence is 15 residues long. Germline CDR1 and CDR2: SQVTM and ANQGSEA. The germline V and J ends were trimmed by 3 bases and 6 bases, with 18 bases remaining between them.

This rearrangement joins TRBV6-1 to TRBJ2-7; no firm D call. V was shortened by 0 bases and J by 4 bases, with 10 bases between the two germline ends. CDR3 length equals 14 residues. CDR1 MNHNS and CDR2 SASEGT come from the germline V gene. The CDR3 coding sequence is TGTGCCAGCAGTGAAGCCTTTATCCGGTACGAGCAGTACTTC. Protein product: CASSEAFIRYEQYF.

The count of this clone is one. The chain couples TRBV5-1 to TRBJ2-3; 7 bases are a match to TRBD2. With V trimmed by 4 bases and J by 0 bases, 2 bases remained unmatched. The CDR3 has 14 amino acids. Germline V lookup: CDR1 SGHRS, CDR2 YFSETQ. The CDR3 spells CASSLSGSTDTQYF. CDR3 DNA: TGCGCCAGCAGCCTTAGCGGGAGCACAGATACGCAGTATTTT.

V is TRBV21-1 and J is TRBJ2-7; the table's D call, TRBD1, has no DNA check behind it. TRBV21-1 is termed a pseudogene. CDR3 length equals 14 residues. CDR3 coding DNA: TGTGCCAGCAGCCCCGACAGGGTCCTCTACGAGCAGTACTTC. The encoded protein is CASSPDRVLYEQYF.